One sample yielded the 8 T cell receptor beta chains listed below, sequenced in a study of blood T cell repertoires in COVID-19. Profiled with immunoSEQ multiplex PCR; TCRdb holds only in-frame clones, not every one. Here the sample spans about 410,000 clones, approximately 90% being singletons. Sequencing was performed on peripheral blood. Every receptor here comes from a woman in her twenties or thirties with active or convalescent COVID-19.

This chain uses TRBV19 with TRBJ1-1; D unclear. Germline V gene sequence: CDR1 LNHDA, CDR2 SQIVND (reference sequence). Trimming stripped 3 bases from V and 2 bases from J, with 13 bases between. The CDR3 spans 15 residues. The CDR3 is CASSMFDTRNTEAFF. Here the CDR3 DNA reads TGTGCCAGTAGTATGTTTGACACCAGAAACACTGAAGCTTTCTTT.

The chain has TRBV19 and TRBJ2-4; D may be TRBD2 (7 bases). Germline CDR1 and CDR2: LNHDA and SQIVND (reference sequence). This CDR3 comprises 12 residues. Trimming shortened V by 10 bases and J by 8 bases, and 15 bases separated the two germline ends. The CDR3 loop reads CATGGGWDIQYF. The CDR3 nucleotides read TGTGCCACTGGGGGGGGCTGGGACATTCAGTACTTC. Filled out from reference TRBV19 and TRBJ2-4, the complete variable domain reads DGGITQSPKYLFRKEGQNVTLSCEQNLNHDAMYWYRQDPGQGLRLIYYSQIVNDFQKGDIAEGYSVSREKKESFPLTVTSAQKNPTAFYLCATGGGWDIQYFGAGTRLSVL.

The chain joins TRBV6-5 to TRBJ2-5; maybe TRBD1 (6 bases). CDR3 length equals 15 residues. The V end was cut by 4 bases, the J end by 10 bases, with 22 bases between. CDR1 is MNHEY and CDR2 is SVGAGI in the germline V gene. The CDR3 spells CASSWTEISREVQYF. CDR3 sequence (DNA): TGTGCCAGCAGTTGGACAGAAATATCAAGAGAAGTCCAGTACTTC.

V is TRBV19 and J is TRBJ1-5; D is unresolved. The germline CDR1 and CDR2 sequences are LNHDA and SQIVND (reference sequence). CDR3 length: 14 residues. Trimming took off 4 bases at V and 4 bases at J, with 11 bases between the two ends. The DNA of the CDR3 is TGTGCCAGTAGTAATGGAGTTGGGAATCAGCCCCAGCATTTT. Residues: CASSNGVGNQPQHF.

V and J are TRBV30 and TRBJ1-1; no clear D gene. Germline CDR1 is GTSNPN and CDR2 is SVGIG (reference sequence). V lost 4 bases and J 0 bases, leaving 12 bases between the germline ends. The CDR3 extends over 14 amino acids. The CDR3 protein is CAWTSTRLNTEAFF. As DNA, the CDR3 is TGTGCCTGGACCTCGACAAGGCTGAACACTGAAGCTTTCTTT.

The chain links TRBV6-6 to TRBJ1-5; 9 bases map to TRBD1. Per the germline V gene, CDR1 is MNHNY and CDR2 is SVGAGI (reference sequence). Germline trimming cut 5 bases from V and 2 bases from J; bases unmatched to any gene: 13. This CDR3 has 18 residues. CDR3 sequence reads: CASSPGTGSISRNQPQHF. For the CDR3, the DNA is TGTGCCAGCAGTCCGGGGACAGGGAGTATCAGCCGCAATCAGCCCCAGCATTTT.

This clone was seen only once. The chain couples TRBV6-5 to TRBJ2-3; weak D call: TRBD2 (5 bases). Germline assignment: CDR1 MNHEY and CDR2 SVGAGI. The length of the CDR3 is 14 residues. V lost 6 bases to trimming and J lost 4 bases, with 14 bases between them. CDR3 DNA sequence: TGTGCCAGCAGCCGTCTAGCAAGCCCAGATACGCAGTATTTT. This encodes CASSRLASPDTQYF.

This sequence joins TRBV12-3 or TRBV12-4 and TRBJ1-1, with D perhaps matching TRBD1 (5 bases). The CDR3 extends over 13 amino acids. Trimming pared 3 bases from V and 1 base from J, leaving 6 bases between. The CDR3 loop is CASSFTGNTEAFF. As DNA, the CDR3 is TGTGCCAGCAGTTTCACAGGGAACACTGAAGCTTTCTTT.